These T cell receptor beta chains were read from a single sample in a study of cytomegalovirus exposure and HLA in healthy donors. Some clones are missing from TCRdb's copy, which holds only in-frame ones; the method was immunoSEQ multiplex PCR. This sample has around 120,000 clones, with 74% found just once. Material for sequencing was PBMCs. These TCRs come from a woman between 45 and 60 years old in good health and CMV-seropositive. Each CDR3 is given with its conserved first and last residue. The D gene is left open where the match is weak. A clone size is listed for some rows: how often the clone was seen (once, few, many), or a class if it is expanded.

abundance: .
v_gene: TRBV6-1
j_gene: TRBJ1-2
d_gene: .
CDR3aa: CASSFRGGYTF
CDR3nt: TGTGCCAGCAGTTTTAGGGGAGGCTACACCTTC

abundance: once
v_gene: TRBV19
j_gene: TRBJ1-1
d_gene: TRBD1
CDR3aa: CASSIGSPGQGNPFF
CDR3nt: TGTGCCAGTAGTATAGGCTCGCCGGGACAGGGAAATCCTTTCTTT

abundance: .
v_gene: TRBV6-1
j_gene: TRBJ2-7
d_gene: .
CDR3aa: CASSARRDKTYEQYF
CDR3nt: TGTGCCAGCAGTGCCCGCCGGGACAAGACCTACGAGCAGTACTTC

abundance: .
v_gene: TRBV29-1
j_gene: TRBJ2-5
d_gene: TRBD1
CDR3aa: CSVEDGRTGFGETQYF
CDR3nt: TGCAGCGTTGAAGACGGGCGGACAGGGTTTGGGGAGACCCAGTACTTC

abundance: few
v_gene: TRBV30
j_gene: TRBJ1-1
d_gene: .
CDR3aa: CAWVTPMNTEAFF
CDR3nt: TGTGCCTGGGTGACACCAATGAACACTGAAGCTTTCTTT

abundance: .
v_gene: TRBV7-2
j_gene: TRBJ2-1
d_gene: .
CDR3aa: CASSLAGGALGNEQFF
CDR3nt: TGTGCCAGCAGCTTAGCGGGCGGGGCTTTGGGTAATGAGCAGTTCTTC

abundance: .
v_gene: TRBV27
j_gene: TRBJ1-2
d_gene: TRBD1
CDR3aa: CASSYLGQGASGYTF
CDR3nt: TGTGCCAGCAGTTACCTGGGACAGGGGGCGAGTGGCTACACCTTC

abundance: .
v_gene: TRBV5-8
j_gene: TRBJ2-3
d_gene: TRBD1
CDR3aa: CASSFTTGVGTDTQYF
CDR3nt: TGTGCCAGCAGTTTTACGACAGGGGTGGGCACAGATACGCAGTATTTT

abundance: once
v_gene: TRBV5-6
j_gene: TRBJ2-2
d_gene: .
CDR3aa: CASRPGRLITTGELFF
CDR3nt: TGTGCCAGCAGACCGGGGAGACTCATCACCACCGGGGAGCTGTTTTTT

abundance: .
v_gene: TRBV6-5
j_gene: TRBJ1-1
d_gene: .
CDR3aa: CASSSSETANTEAFF
CDR3nt: TGTGCCAGCAGTTCATCCGAGACAGCGAACACTGAAGCTTTCTTT

abundance: .
v_gene: TRBV7-8
j_gene: TRBJ1-6
d_gene: .
CDR3aa: CASSLNERSYNSPLHF
CDR3nt: TGTGCCAGCAGCTTAAATGAGCGCTCCTATAATTCACCCCTCCACTTT

abundance: .
v_gene: TRBV27
j_gene: TRBJ2-1
d_gene: TRBD2
CDR3aa: CASSLSRGGSNNEQFF
CDR3nt: TGTGCCAGCAGTTTAAGTCGTGGCGGGAGCAACAATGAGCAGTTCTTC

abundance: .
v_gene: TRBV10-3
j_gene: TRBJ2-5
d_gene: .
CDR3aa: CATSPGETQYF
CDR3nt: TGTGCCACCAGTCCCGGGGAGACCCAGTACTTC

abundance: .
v_gene: TRBV30
j_gene: TRBJ2-2
d_gene: TRBD2
CDR3aa: CAWRFGGFNTGELFF
CDR3nt: TGTGCCTGGAGGTTCGGGGGGTTTAACACCGGGGAGCTGTTTTTT

abundance: .
v_gene: TRBV6-1
j_gene: TRBJ1-3
d_gene: .
CDR3aa: CASSEAVAASSGNTIYF
CDR3nt: TGTGCCAGCAGTGAAGCGGTTGCGGCCAGCTCTGGAAACACCATATATTTT

abundance: .
v_gene: TRBV18
j_gene: TRBJ1-2
d_gene: TRBD1
CDR3aa: CASSPQTKGAAGYTF
CDR3nt: TGTGCCAGCTCACCACAGACGAAGGGGGCGGCAGGCTACACCTTC

abundance: few
v_gene: TRBV19
j_gene: TRBJ1-1
d_gene: TRBD1
CDR3aa: CASSIVTGWVNTEAFF
CDR3nt: TGTGCCAGTAGTATAGTGACAGGGTGGGTGAACACTGAAGCTTTCTTT

abundance: .
v_gene: TRBV19
j_gene: TRBJ1-4
d_gene: TRBD1
CDR3aa: CASSTWTGPNEKLFF
CDR3nt: TGTGCCAGTAGTACCTGGACAGGCCCTAATGAAAAACTGTTTTTT

abundance: .
v_gene: TRBV7-9
j_gene: TRBJ2-7
d_gene: .
CDR3aa: CASSLAGGQYEQYF
CDR3nt: TGTGCCAGCAGCTTAGCGGGGGGGCAGTACGAGCAGTACTTC

abundance: .
v_gene: TRBV25-1
j_gene: TRBJ2-1
d_gene: .
CDR3aa: CASSEYTGSGNEQFF
CDR3nt: TGTGCCAGCAGTGAATATACGGGGAGTGGGAATGAGCAGTTCTTC

abundance: once
v_gene: TRBV6-1
j_gene: TRBJ1-1
d_gene: .
CDR3aa: CASSENSGTVEAFF
CDR3nt: TGTGCCAGCAGTGAAAATAGCGGGACGGTTGAAGCTTTCTTT

abundance: .
v_gene: TRBV7-2
j_gene: TRBJ2-7
d_gene: TRBD2
CDR3aa: CASSFGSSGGAHEQYF
CDR3nt: TGTGCCAGCAGCTTTGGTTCTAGCGGGGGGGCCCACGAGCAGTACTTC

abundance: .
v_gene: TRBV19
j_gene: TRBJ1-2
d_gene: TRBD1
CDR3aa: CASSRDSRRGGGYTF
CDR3nt: TGTGCCAGTAGTAGGGACAGTCGGCGGGGAGGTGGCTACACCTTC

abundance: .
v_gene: TRBV10-1
j_gene: TRBJ2-3
d_gene: TRBD2
CDR3aa: CASSEQLAEGTQYF
CDR3nt: TGCGCCAGCAGTGAGCAACTAGCGGAAGGTACGCAGTATTTT

abundance: .
v_gene: TRBV4-3
j_gene: TRBJ2-7
d_gene: TRBD1
CDR3aa: CASSQQWTGAYEQYF
CDR3nt: TGCGCCAGCAGCCAACAATGGACAGGGGCCTACGAGCAGTACTTC

abundance: .
v_gene: TRBV30
j_gene: TRBJ1-1
d_gene: TRBD1
CDR3aa: CAWTPTGYSEAFF
CDR3nt: TGTGCCTGGACCCCGACAGGGTATTCTGAAGCTTTCTTT

abundance: .
v_gene: TRBV7-9
j_gene: TRBJ1-2
d_gene: TRBD1
CDR3aa: CASRLTETGGDDGYTF
CDR3nt: TGTGCCAGCAGACTAACTGAGACAGGGGGCGACGATGGCTACACCTTC

abundance: .
v_gene: TRBV12-5
j_gene: TRBJ1-1
d_gene: .
CDR3aa: CASGSPQKTGFVTEAFF
CDR3nt: TGTGCTAGTGGTTCCCCCCAAAAAACAGGGTTTGTGACTGAAGCTTTCTTT

abundance: .
v_gene: TRBV7-9
j_gene: TRBJ2-3
d_gene: .
CDR3aa: CASSLGLEASNTDTQYF
CDR3nt: TGTGCCAGCAGCTTAGGGCTAGAGGCAAGTAACACAGATACGCAGTATTTT

abundance: .
v_gene: TRBV28
j_gene: TRBJ2-7
d_gene: TRBD1
CDR3aa: CASSPIGTGIHYEQYF
CDR3nt: TGTGCCAGCAGCCCCATTGGGACAGGGATCCACTACGAGCAGTACTTC

abundance: .
v_gene: TRBV6-5
j_gene: TRBJ2-3
d_gene: .
CDR3aa: CASSYGGSSTDTQYF
CDR3nt: TGTGCCAGCAGTTACGGAGGGTCCAGCACAGATACGCAGTATTTT

abundance: .
v_gene: TRBV14
j_gene: TRBJ2-2
d_gene: TRBD2
CDR3aa: CASSQGLALITGELFF
CDR3nt: TGTGCCAGCAGCCAAGGACTAGCGCTAATCACCGGGGAGCTGTTTTTT

abundance: .
v_gene: TRBV4-3
j_gene: TRBJ2-5
d_gene: TRBD2
CDR3aa: CASSQTRGGVETQYF
CDR3nt: TGCGCCAGCAGCCAAACCCGGGGAGGGGTGGAGACCCAGTACTTC

abundance: .
v_gene: TRBV19
j_gene: TRBJ1-1
d_gene: .
CDR3aa: CASSIHPMNTEAFF
CDR3nt: TGTGCCAGTAGTATTCATCCCATGAACACTGAAGCTTTCTTT

abundance: few
v_gene: TRBV5-4
j_gene: TRBJ2-1
d_gene: .
CDR3aa: CASSSRTGEQFF
CDR3nt: TGTGCCAGCAGTTCAAGGACGGGAGAGCAGTTCTTC

abundance: .
v_gene: TRBV4-2
j_gene: TRBJ2-7
d_gene: TRBD1
CDR3aa: CASSQDAGQAAYEQYF
CDR3nt: TGTGCCAGCAGCCAAGATGCCGGACAGGCTGCCTACGAGCAGTACTTC

abundance: .
v_gene: TRBV5-1
j_gene: TRBJ2-2
d_gene: TRBD1
CDR3aa: CASSLGGTGPTGELFF
CDR3nt: TGCGCCAGCAGCTTGGGAGGGACAGGGCCCACCGGGGAGCTGTTTTTT

abundance: .
v_gene: TRBV7-9
j_gene: TRBJ1-1
d_gene: TRBD1
CDR3aa: CASSLGQGVVNTEAFF
CDR3nt: TGTGCCAGCAGTTTAGGACAGGGGGTCGTGAACACTGAAGCTTTCTTT

abundance: once
v_gene: TRBV7-2
j_gene: TRBJ1-3
d_gene: .
CDR3aa: CASSLGAWDTGGNTIYF
CDR3nt: TGTGCCAGCAGCTTAGGAGCTTGGGACACAGGGGGAAACACCATATATTTT

abundance: few
v_gene: TRBV18
j_gene: TRBJ1-1
d_gene: .
CDR3aa: CASSPPSRENTEAFF
CDR3nt: TGTGCCAGCTCACCACCATCGAGGGAGAACACTGAAGCTTTCTTT

abundance: few
v_gene: TRBV4-3
j_gene: TRBJ1-3
d_gene: .
CDR3aa: CASSQDRTYSGNTIYF
CDR3nt: TGCGCCAGCAGCCAGGACAGAACCTACTCTGGAAACACCATATATTTT

abundance: .
v_gene: TRBV14
j_gene: TRBJ1-2
d_gene: TRBD1
CDR3aa: CASGQGGTGVGYTF
CDR3nt: TGTGCCAGCGGCCAAGGTGGGACAGGGGTCGGCTACACCTTC

abundance: once
v_gene: TRBV7-7
j_gene: TRBJ2-5
d_gene: TRBD2
CDR3aa: CASSSGLAGETQYF
CDR3nt: TGTGCCAGCAGCTCGGGACTAGCGGGGGAGACCCAGTACTTC

abundance: .
v_gene: TRBV7-9
j_gene: TRBJ2-1
d_gene: TRBD2
CDR3aa: CASSLGTSVVNEQFF
CDR3nt: TGTGCCAGCAGCTTAGGGACTAGTGTTGTAAATGAGCAGTTCTTC

abundance: .
v_gene: TRBV9
j_gene: TRBJ2-7
d_gene: TRBD1
CDR3aa: CASSPSGAGGEQYF
CDR3nt: TGTGCCAGCAGCCCCTCAGGGGCAGGGGGCGAGCAGTACTTC

abundance: .
v_gene: TRBV7-9
j_gene: TRBJ2-5
d_gene: .
CDR3aa: CASTQGAGLGQETQYF
CDR3nt: TGTGCCAGCACCCAAGGAGCAGGGCTGGGGCAAGAGACCCAGTACTTC

abundance: .
v_gene: TRBV29-1
j_gene: TRBJ2-3
d_gene: TRBD2
CDR3aa: CSVEKGLAIDTQYF
CDR3nt: TGCAGCGTTGAAAAGGGACTAGCAATAGATACGCAGTATTTT

abundance: .
v_gene: TRBV5-8
j_gene: TRBJ2-6
d_gene: .
CDR3aa: CASSLVGVRGYGANVLTF
CDR3nt: TGTGCCAGCAGCTTGGTAGGCGTTAGGGGATACGGGGCCAACGTCCTGACTTTC

abundance: .
v_gene: TRBV30
j_gene: TRBJ1-5
d_gene: .
CDR3aa: CAWSVLGALNQPQHF
CDR3nt: TGTGCCTGGAGTGTACTGGGGGCACTCAATCAGCCCCAGCATTTT

abundance: .
v_gene: TRBV10-3
j_gene: TRBJ2-6
d_gene: .
CDR3aa: CAINRESSGANVLTF
CDR3nt: TGTGCCATCAACAGGGAGAGCTCTGGGGCCAACGTCCTGACTTTC

abundance: .
v_gene: TRBV28
j_gene: TRBJ2-3
d_gene: TRBD2
CDR3aa: CASSGLLAGGVLTDTQYF
CDR3nt: TGTGCCAGCAGTGGGCTACTAGCGGGAGGGGTGCTCACAGATACGCAGTATTTT

abundance: few
v_gene: TRBV9
j_gene: TRBJ2-7
d_gene: TRBD2
CDR3aa: CASSVAGGFSYEQYF
CDR3nt: TGTGCCAGCAGCGTAGCGGGGGGATTTAGCTACGAGCAGTACTTC

abundance: .
v_gene: TRBV11-3
j_gene: TRBJ2-2
d_gene: .
CDR3aa: CASTGLSGELFF
CDR3nt: TGTGCCAGCACCGGACTGAGCGGGGAGCTGTTTTTT

abundance: once
v_gene: TRBV7-2
j_gene: TRBJ2-3
d_gene: TRBD2
CDR3aa: CASSAIRGVDFTTDTQYF
CDR3nt: TGTGCCAGCAGCGCGATTCGGGGGGTCGATTTTACCACAGATACGCAGTATTTT

abundance: .
v_gene: TRBV7-2
j_gene: TRBJ1-5
d_gene: .
CDR3aa: CASSPRGKFNQPQHF
CDR3nt: TGTGCCAGCAGCCCCCGCGGAAAGTTCAATCAGCCCCAGCATTTT

abundance: .
v_gene: TRBV5-6
j_gene: TRBJ1-4
d_gene: .
CDR3aa: CASSLGFEAGKAEKLFF
CDR3nt: TGTGCCAGCAGCTTGGGCTTTGAAGCAGGGAAGGCGGAAAAACTGTTTTTT

abundance: .
v_gene: TRBV6-4
j_gene: TRBJ2-1
d_gene: TRBD2
CDR3aa: CASSALAASDEQFF
CDR3nt: TGTGCCAGCAGTGCTCTAGCGGCTAGCGATGAGCAGTTCTTC